The T cell receptor (beta chain) under discussion was sequenced for a study of metastatic and nonmetastatic thyroid tumors. Study at large: Samples came from malignant and benign thyroid patients, and repertoires were compared across blood and tumor or nodule tissue. Study outcomes and limitations: The study reportedly found significantly higher TCR beta diversity in malignant thyroid tumors than benign nodules, in blood and tumor.

How the authors handled the data: A classifier of distant metastasis in papillary thyroid cancer was built from CDR3 differences (across clinicopathological groups). TCRdb recomputed clones from the PCR reads via MiXCR. The V and J calls follow TCRdb's processing rather than the paper's. The sample gives tens of thousands of clones, more than 13% of which show up once; 3.6% is in the top ten. The entire patient cohort was treatment-naive prior to thyroid surgery. This clone was counted ten times or more. Antigen: not known. CDR1 is GTSNPN, CDR2 SVGIG, per germline (reference sequence). Trimming left V 6 bases short and J 0 bases short, with 2 bases between. The CDR3 sequence is 10 residues long.

The TCR originated in a female donor with papillary thyroid cancer or a benign thyroid nodule (not recorded which). Some clones in this sample may be carry-over from other donors' samples. The sample consisted of blood. This chain joins TRBV30 and TRBJ1-1; D remains unclear. CDR3 residues: CACMNTEAFF. CDR3 nucleotides: TGTGCCTGCATGAACACTGAAGCTTTCTTT.